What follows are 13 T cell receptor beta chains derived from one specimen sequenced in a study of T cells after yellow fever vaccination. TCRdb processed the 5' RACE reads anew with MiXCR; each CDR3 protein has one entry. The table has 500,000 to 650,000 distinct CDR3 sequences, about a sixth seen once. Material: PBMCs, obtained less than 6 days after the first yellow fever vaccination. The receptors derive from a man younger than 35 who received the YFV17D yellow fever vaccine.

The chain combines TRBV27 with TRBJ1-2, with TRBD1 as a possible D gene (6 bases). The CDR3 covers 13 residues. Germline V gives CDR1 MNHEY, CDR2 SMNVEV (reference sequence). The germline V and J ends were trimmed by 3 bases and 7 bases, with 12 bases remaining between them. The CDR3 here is CASSFSQGSGYTF. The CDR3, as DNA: TGTGCCAGCAGTTTTTCACAGGGTAGTGGCTACACCTTC.

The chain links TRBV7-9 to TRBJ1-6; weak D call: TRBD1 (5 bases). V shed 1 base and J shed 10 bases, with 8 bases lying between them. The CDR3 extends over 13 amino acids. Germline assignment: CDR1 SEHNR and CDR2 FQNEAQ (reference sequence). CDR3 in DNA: TGTGCCAGCAGCTTAGGCGGGACCTCACCCCTCCACTTT. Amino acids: CASSLGGTSPLHF.

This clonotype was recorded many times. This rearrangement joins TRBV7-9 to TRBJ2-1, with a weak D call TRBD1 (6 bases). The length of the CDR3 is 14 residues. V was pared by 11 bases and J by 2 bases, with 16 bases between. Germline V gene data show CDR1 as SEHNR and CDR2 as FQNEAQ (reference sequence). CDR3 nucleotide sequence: TGTGCCGGAAGCAGGGGAGCTACCTACAATGAGCAGTTCTTC. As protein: CAGSRGATYNEQFF.

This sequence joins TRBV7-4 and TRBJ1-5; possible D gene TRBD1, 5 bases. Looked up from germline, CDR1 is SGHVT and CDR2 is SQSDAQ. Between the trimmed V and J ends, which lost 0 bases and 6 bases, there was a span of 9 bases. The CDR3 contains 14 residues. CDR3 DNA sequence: TGTGCCAGCAGCTTAGCGGGGGACGCTCAGCCCCAGCATTTT. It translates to CASSLAGDAQPQHF.

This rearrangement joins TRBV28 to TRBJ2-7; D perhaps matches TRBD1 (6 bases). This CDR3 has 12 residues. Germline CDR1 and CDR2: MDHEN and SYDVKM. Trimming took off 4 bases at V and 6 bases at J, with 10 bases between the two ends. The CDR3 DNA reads TGTGCCAGCAGTTCTCAGGGGCGCGAGCAGTACGTC. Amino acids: CASSSQGREQYV.

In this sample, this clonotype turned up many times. Written as DNA, the CDR3 is TGTGCCAGCAGCTTAGTCCCCTCCGCTGAAGCTTTCTTT. Amino acid sequence: CASSLVPSAEAFF. The V call is TRBV7-3, the J call TRBJ1-1; no definite D call. CDR1 and CDR2 from the germline V gene are SGHTA and FQGTGA. Between the trimmed V and J ends, which lost 2 bases and 6 bases, there was a span of 10 bases. The CDR3 spans 13 residues.

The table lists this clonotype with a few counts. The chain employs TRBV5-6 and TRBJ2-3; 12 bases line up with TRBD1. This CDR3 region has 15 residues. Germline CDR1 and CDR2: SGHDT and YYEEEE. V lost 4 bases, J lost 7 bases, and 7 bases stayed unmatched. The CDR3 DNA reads TGTGCCAGCAGCCTCCGGGACAGGGGGCCAAATACGCAGTATTTT. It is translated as CASSLRDRGPNTQYF.

DNA for the CDR3: TGTGCCATCAGTGAGTCGAGTGAAGGGGGAGACACTGAAGCTTTCTTT. Its translation is CAISESSEGGDTEAFF. The rearrangement links TRBV10-3 to TRBJ1-1, with a tentative D call TRBD1 (6 bases). The germline V and J ends were trimmed by 0 bases and 3 bases, with 14 bases remaining between them. CDR3 size: 16 residues. In germline, CDR1 is ENHRY, CDR2 SYGVKD.

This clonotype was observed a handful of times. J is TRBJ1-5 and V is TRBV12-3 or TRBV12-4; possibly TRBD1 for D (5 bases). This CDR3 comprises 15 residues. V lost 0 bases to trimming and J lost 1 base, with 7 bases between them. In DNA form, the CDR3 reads TGTGCCAGCAGTTTAGCCAGGGTCAGCAATCAGCCCCAGCATTTT. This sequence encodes CASSLARVSNQPQHF.

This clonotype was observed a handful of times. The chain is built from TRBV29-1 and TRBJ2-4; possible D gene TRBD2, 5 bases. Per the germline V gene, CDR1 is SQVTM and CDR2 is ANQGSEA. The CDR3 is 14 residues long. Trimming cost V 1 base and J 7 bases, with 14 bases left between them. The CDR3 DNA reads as TGCAGCGTTGAAGGGTCTTTGACGGGGAACATTCAGTACTTC. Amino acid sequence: CSVEGSLTGNIQYF.

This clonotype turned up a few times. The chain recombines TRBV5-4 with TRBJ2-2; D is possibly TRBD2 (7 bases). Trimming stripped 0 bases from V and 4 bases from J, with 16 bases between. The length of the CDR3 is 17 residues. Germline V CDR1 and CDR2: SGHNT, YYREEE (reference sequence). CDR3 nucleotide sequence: TGTGCCAGCAGCTTGGGGGGGGGCCCCATGAGCACCGGGGAGCTGTTTTTT. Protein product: CASSLGGGPMSTGELFF.

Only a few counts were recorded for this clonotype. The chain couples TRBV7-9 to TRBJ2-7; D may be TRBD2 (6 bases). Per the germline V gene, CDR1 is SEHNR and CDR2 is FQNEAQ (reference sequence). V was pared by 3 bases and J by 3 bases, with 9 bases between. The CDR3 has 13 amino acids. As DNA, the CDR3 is TGTGCCAGCAGCTTTCGGGGGATCTACGAGCAGTACTTC. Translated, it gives CASSFRGIYEQYF.

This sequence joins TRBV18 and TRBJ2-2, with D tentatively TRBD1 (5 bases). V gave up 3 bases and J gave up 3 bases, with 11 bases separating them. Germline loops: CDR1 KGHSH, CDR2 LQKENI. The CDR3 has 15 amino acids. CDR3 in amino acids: CASSPWGADTGELFF. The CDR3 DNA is TGTGCCAGCTCACCGTGGGGCGCGGACACCGGGGAGCTGTTTTTT.